These T cell receptor beta chains were read from a single sample in a study of early T cells in non-severe SARS-CoV-2 infection. TCRdb redid the calling of the 5' RACE reads with MiXCR, one entry per CDR3 protein. There are roughly 58,000 distinct CDR3 sequences in the sample; approximately 6.2% occur only once, and approximately 4.1% lies in the top ten. The sequencing input was whole blood. These receptors were collected from an adult who was a healthcare worker with PCR-confirmed SARS-CoV-2 infection or an uninfected control (not recorded which). Both conserved end residues are part of each CDR3. Each record gives: V gene, D gene, clone size, J gene, CDR3 protein, CDR3 DNA. D genes are given only for firm matches. Only part of the rows carry a size: once, few, many, or a class if the clone is expanded.

v_call: TRBV4-3
d_call: -
clone_size: many
j_call: TRBJ2-1
cdr3_aa: CASSQEPPGQLTYNEQFF
cdr3_nt: TGCGCCAGCAGCCAAGAGCCCCCCGGACAGTTGACCTACAATGAGCAGTTCTTC

v_call: TRBV6-2/TRBV6-3
d_call: TRBD1
clone_size: many
j_call: TRBJ1-5
cdr3_aa: CASSFRTGENQPQHF
cdr3_nt: TGTGCCAGCAGTTTTCGGACAGGCGAAAATCAGCCCCAGCATTTT

v_call: TRBV7-2
d_call: TRBD1
clone_size: many
j_call: TRBJ1-2
cdr3_aa: CASSSKAGGGYGYTF
cdr3_nt: TGTGCCAGCAGCTCGAAAGCAGGGGGCGGCTATGGCTACACCTTC

v_call: TRBV6-5
d_call: -
clone_size: many
j_call: TRBJ1-6
cdr3_aa: CASSPRVRRDSPLHF
cdr3_nt: TGTGCCAGCAGTCCACGGGTCCGGAGAGATTCACCCCTCCACTTT

v_call: TRBV6-5
d_call: -
clone_size: many
j_call: TRBJ1-6
cdr3_aa: CASSPDEGVNSPLHF
cdr3_nt: TGTGCCAGCAGTCCGGACGAAGGGGTCAATTCACCCCTCCACTTT

v_call: TRBV20-1
d_call: -
clone_size: many
j_call: TRBJ2-5
cdr3_aa: CSARASEGLQETQYF
cdr3_nt: TGCAGTGCTAGAGCCTCAGAGGGACTCCAAGAGACCCAGTACTTC

v_call: TRBV27
d_call: -
clone_size: many
j_call: TRBJ2-1
cdr3_aa: CASSLGGSYNEQFF
cdr3_nt: TGTGCCAGCAGTTTAGGGGGGTCCTACAATGAGCAGTTCTTC

v_call: TRBV5-6
d_call: TRBD1
clone_size: many
j_call: TRBJ2-7
cdr3_aa: CASSLGQVYEQYF
cdr3_nt: TGTGCCAGCAGCCTCGGACAGGTCTACGAGCAGTACTTC

v_call: TRBV12-3/TRBV12-4
d_call: TRBD1
clone_size: -
j_call: TRBJ1-2
cdr3_aa: CASTKDRGIYGYTF
cdr3_nt: TGTGCCAGCACCAAGGACAGGGGTATCTATGGCTACACCTTC

v_call: TRBV27
d_call: -
clone_size: -
j_call: TRBJ1-2
cdr3_aa: CASTSRRENYGYTF
cdr3_nt: TGTGCCAGTACTAGTCGGAGGGAGAACTATGGCTACACCTTC

v_call: TRBV6-5
d_call: -
clone_size: many
j_call: TRBJ1-1
cdr3_aa: CASSYSTGINLRANTEAFF
cdr3_nt: TGTGCCAGCAGTTATTCGACCGGCATCAACCTAAGGGCGAACACTGAAGCTTTCTTT

v_call: TRBV5-5
d_call: TRBD1
clone_size: many
j_call: TRBJ2-7
cdr3_aa: CASSFGGQVYNEQYF
cdr3_nt: TGTGCCAGCAGCTTCGGGGGACAGGTCTATAACGAGCAGTACTTC

v_call: TRBV7-8
d_call: -
clone_size: -
j_call: TRBJ1-1
cdr3_aa: CASSHGGTEAFF
cdr3_nt: TGTGCCAGCAGCCACGGGGGGACTGAAGCTTTCTTT

v_call: TRBV5-1
d_call: -
clone_size: few
j_call: TRBJ2-1
cdr3_aa: CASSGGRNNEQFF
cdr3_nt: TGCGCCAGCAGTGGGGGCAGAAACAATGAGCAGTTCTTC

v_call: TRBV6-5
d_call: TRBD1
clone_size: many
j_call: TRBJ2-3
cdr3_aa: CASSVTGVRADTQYF
cdr3_nt: TGTGCCAGCAGTGTGACAGGGGTTCGGGCAGATACGCAGTATTTT

v_call: TRBV9
d_call: -
clone_size: many
j_call: TRBJ1-1
cdr3_aa: CASSVALTGLGNTEAFF
cdr3_nt: TGTGCCAGCAGCGTAGCTCTGACAGGCTTGGGGAACACTGAAGCTTTCTTT

v_call: TRBV28
d_call: TRBD2
clone_size: many
j_call: TRBJ2-1
cdr3_aa: CASTSGTSGGNEQFF
cdr3_nt: TGTGCCAGCACCTCCGGGACTAGCGGGGGAAATGAGCAGTTCTTC

v_call: TRBV7-9
d_call: TRBD2
clone_size: few
j_call: TRBJ2-7
cdr3_aa: CASSRDIGRGSYEQYF
cdr3_nt: TGTGCCAGCAGCCGTGACATTGGGCGGGGGTCCTACGAGCAGTACTTC

v_call: TRBV4-2
d_call: TRBD2
clone_size: many
j_call: TRBJ2-1
cdr3_aa: CASSQETTSGGSSEQFF
cdr3_nt: TGTGCCAGCAGCCAAGAAACTACCAGCGGGGGCTCGAGTGAGCAGTTCTTC

v_call: TRBV19
d_call: -
clone_size: many
j_call: TRBJ2-4
cdr3_aa: CASSIVGIAKNIQYF
cdr3_nt: TGTGCCAGTAGTATAGTGGGGATAGCCAAAAACATTCAGTACTTC

v_call: TRBV6-2/TRBV6-3
d_call: -
clone_size: many
j_call: TRBJ1-2
cdr3_aa: CASSRLPGLLHF
cdr3_nt: TGTGCCAGCAGTAGATTACCGGGACTCCTACACTTC

v_call: TRBV9
d_call: TRBD2
clone_size: -
j_call: TRBJ2-1
cdr3_aa: CASSVGGTSEKSYNEQFF
cdr3_nt: TGTGCCAGCAGCGTAGGAGGGACTAGCGAGAAGTCCTACAATGAGCAGTTCTTC

v_call: TRBV4-3
d_call: -
clone_size: many
j_call: TRBJ1-4
cdr3_aa: CASSHLQGEDEKLFF
cdr3_nt: TGCGCCAGCAGCCACTTACAGGGTGAGGATGAAAAACTGTTTTTT

v_call: TRBV12-3/TRBV12-4
d_call: TRBD2
clone_size: many
j_call: TRBJ2-5
cdr3_aa: CASNGGGRKTQYF
cdr3_nt: TGTGCCAGCAATGGGGGGGGTCGAAAGACCCAGTACTTC

v_call: TRBV11-3
d_call: -
clone_size: -
j_call: TRBJ2-3
cdr3_aa: CASSFGQTKTDTQYF
cdr3_nt: TGTGCCAGCAGCTTCGGACAGACAAAGACAGATACGCAGTATTTT

v_call: TRBV4-2
d_call: TRBD2
clone_size: -
j_call: TRBJ2-5
cdr3_aa: CASSQDPSGYQGETQYF
cdr3_nt: TGTGCCAGCAGCCAAGATCCTAGCGGGTACCAGGGGGAGACCCAGTACTTC

v_call: TRBV5-5
d_call: TRBD2
clone_size: many
j_call: TRBJ2-1
cdr3_aa: CASSLSGGVFDEQFF
cdr3_nt: TGTGCCAGCAGCCTCAGCGGGGGGGTTTTCGATGAGCAGTTCTTC

v_call: TRBV6-2/TRBV6-3
d_call: TRBD2
clone_size: few
j_call: TRBJ2-1
cdr3_aa: CASTTSGQSSYNEQFF
cdr3_nt: TGTGCCAGCACGACTAGCGGGCAGAGCTCCTACAATGAGCAGTTCTTC

v_call: TRBV7-6
d_call: -
clone_size: many
j_call: TRBJ1-3
cdr3_aa: CASSLGQTGNTIYF
cdr3_nt: TGTGCCAGCAGCTTAGGACAGACTGGAAACACCATATATTTT

v_call: TRBV25-1
d_call: -
clone_size: many
j_call: TRBJ2-3
cdr3_aa: CASGQGGTSTDTQYF
cdr3_nt: TGTGCCAGCGGTCAGGGGGGGACTAGCACAGATACGCAGTATTTT

v_call: TRBV7-2
d_call: -
clone_size: few
j_call: TRBJ2-1
cdr3_aa: CASSLAGVRANEQFF
cdr3_nt: TGTGCCAGCAGCTTAGCGGGGGTTCGCGCTAATGAGCAGTTCTTC

v_call: TRBV29-1
d_call: -
clone_size: many
j_call: TRBJ1-2
cdr3_aa: CSVAGGHGYTF
cdr3_nt: TGCAGCGTTGCGGGAGGGCACGGCTACACCTTC

v_call: TRBV10-3
d_call: TRBD2
clone_size: -
j_call: TRBJ2-3
cdr3_aa: CAISESTSGGPLADTQYF
cdr3_nt: TGTGCCATCAGTGAGTCAACTAGCGGGGGCCCGCTCGCAGATACGCAGTATTTT

v_call: TRBV19
d_call: -
clone_size: few
j_call: TRBJ1-4
cdr3_aa: CASSIDAGGPPTNEKLFF
cdr3_nt: TGTGCCAGTAGTATAGATGCCGGCGGACCCCCGACTAATGAAAAACTGTTTTTT

v_call: TRBV6-6
d_call: -
clone_size: -
j_call: TRBJ2-2
cdr3_aa: CASSPGYDTGELFF
cdr3_nt: TGTGCCAGCAGTCCGGGGTACGACACCGGGGAGCTGTTTTTT

v_call: TRBV12-3/TRBV12-4
d_call: -
clone_size: many
j_call: TRBJ1-1
cdr3_aa: CASSWGFMMNTEAFF
cdr3_nt: TGTGCCAGCAGTTGGGGTTTTATGATGAACACTGAAGCTTTCTTT

v_call: TRBV5-1
d_call: -
clone_size: many
j_call: TRBJ1-4
cdr3_aa: CASSPATNEKLFF
cdr3_nt: TGCGCCAGCAGCCCCGCAACTAATGAAAAACTGTTTTTT

v_call: TRBV4-3
d_call: -
clone_size: -
j_call: TRBJ2-3
cdr3_aa: CASSPGPSTDTQYF
cdr3_nt: TGCGCCAGCAGCCCGGGACCTTCCACAGATACGCAGTATTTT

v_call: TRBV12-5
d_call: -
clone_size: many
j_call: TRBJ1-1
cdr3_aa: CASGLGRGGKTEAFF
cdr3_nt: TGTGCTAGTGGTTTGGGAAGGGGAGGAAAGACTGAAGCTTTCTTT

v_call: TRBV4-2
d_call: -
clone_size: few
j_call: TRBJ2-1
cdr3_aa: CASSGSGAYNEQFF
cdr3_nt: TGTGCCAGCTCTGGAAGCGGAGCCTACAATGAGCAGTTCTTC

v_call: TRBV12-3/TRBV12-4
d_call: -
clone_size: -
j_call: TRBJ1-1
cdr3_aa: CASSSLQGSTEAFF
cdr3_nt: TGTGCCAGCAGTTCACTACAGGGCAGCACTGAAGCTTTCTTT

v_call: TRBV5-5
d_call: -
clone_size: many
j_call: TRBJ2-1
cdr3_aa: CASSFPFGNEQFF
cdr3_nt: TGTGCCAGCAGCTTTCCTTTCGGGAATGAGCAGTTCTTC

v_call: TRBV6-2/TRBV6-3
d_call: TRBD2
clone_size: many
j_call: TRBJ2-1
cdr3_aa: CASSGGDYNEQFF
cdr3_nt: TGTGCCAGCAGCGGGGGGGACTACAATGAGCAGTTCTTC

v_call: TRBV3-1
d_call: TRBD1
clone_size: many
j_call: TRBJ1-2
cdr3_aa: CASSHRDRVDGYTF
cdr3_nt: TGTGCCAGCAGCCATCGTGACAGGGTGGATGGCTACACCTTC

v_call: TRBV5-1
d_call: TRBD1
clone_size: many
j_call: TRBJ2-7
cdr3_aa: CASSFQGAKEQYF
cdr3_nt: TGCGCCAGCAGCTTTCAGGGGGCGAAAGAGCAGTACTTC

v_call: TRBV9
d_call: TRBD1
clone_size: once
j_call: TRBJ1-3
cdr3_aa: CASIVEKDRVSGNTIYF
cdr3_nt: TGTGCCAGCATCGTAGAAAAGGACAGGGTCTCTGGAAACACCATATATTTT

v_call: TRBV7-2
d_call: -
clone_size: many
j_call: TRBJ2-3
cdr3_aa: CASSSYTDTQYF
cdr3_nt: TGTGCCAGCAGCTCGTACACAGATACGCAGTATTTT

v_call: TRBV20-1
d_call: TRBD1
clone_size: many
j_call: TRBJ1-4
cdr3_aa: CSARGTGYDEKLFF
cdr3_nt: TGCAGTGCTAGAGGGACAGGGTATGATGAAAAACTGTTTTTT

v_call: TRBV6-6
d_call: -
clone_size: many
j_call: TRBJ2-7
cdr3_aa: CASRGGEVTYEQYF
cdr3_nt: TGTGCCAGCAGGGGGGGAGAGGTGACCTACGAGCAGTACTTC

v_call: TRBV18
d_call: -
clone_size: few
j_call: TRBJ1-2
cdr3_aa: CASSPDRTNYGYTF
cdr3_nt: TGTGCCAGCTCACCAGACAGGACTAACTATGGCTACACCTTC

v_call: TRBV7-7
d_call: TRBD1
clone_size: many
j_call: TRBJ1-5
cdr3_aa: CASSLRDRGKPQHF
cdr3_nt: TGTGCTAGCAGCTTAAGGGACAGAGGGAAGCCCCAGCATTTT

v_call: TRBV20-1
d_call: TRBD1
clone_size: -
j_call: TRBJ1-4
cdr3_aa: CSAFPGQGLEKLFF
cdr3_nt: TGCAGTGCTTTTCCGGGACAGGGGCTAGAAAAACTGTTTTTT

v_call: TRBV5-1
d_call: TRBD2
clone_size: many
j_call: TRBJ2-5
cdr3_aa: CASSLRSGGPETQYF
cdr3_nt: TGCGCCAGCAGCTTGAGAAGCGGGGGGCCGGAGACCCAGTACTTC

v_call: TRBV6-5
d_call: -
clone_size: -
j_call: TRBJ1-2
cdr3_aa: CASKTGGTTNYGYTF
cdr3_nt: TGTGCCAGCAAAACGGGGGGCACCACTAACTATGGCTACACCTTC